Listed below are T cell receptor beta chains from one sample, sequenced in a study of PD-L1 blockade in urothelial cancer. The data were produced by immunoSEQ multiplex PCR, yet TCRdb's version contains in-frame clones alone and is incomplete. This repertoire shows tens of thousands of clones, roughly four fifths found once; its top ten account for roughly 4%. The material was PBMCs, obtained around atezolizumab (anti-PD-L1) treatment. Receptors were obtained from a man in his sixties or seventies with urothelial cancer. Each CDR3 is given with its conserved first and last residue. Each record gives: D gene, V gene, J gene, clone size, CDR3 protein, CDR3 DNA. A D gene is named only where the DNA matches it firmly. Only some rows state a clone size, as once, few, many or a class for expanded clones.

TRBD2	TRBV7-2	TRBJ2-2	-	CASIAGGLNTGELFF	TGTGCCAGCATCGCGGGGGGGCTGAACACCGGGGAGCTGTTTTTT
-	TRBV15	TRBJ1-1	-	CATSRDGTSYTEAFF	TGTGCCACCAGCAGAGATGGGACATCCTACACTGAAGCTTTCTTT
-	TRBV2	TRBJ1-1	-	CASSQNRGAFF	TGTGCCAGCAGTCAGAATAGGGGAGCTTTCTTT
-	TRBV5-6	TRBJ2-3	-	CASSFDRRRSPRGDTQYF	TGTGCCAGCAGCTTCGATAGACGGCGGTCTCCGAGGGGGGATACGCAGTATTTT
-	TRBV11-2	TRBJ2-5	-	CASSLGWEGGETQYF	TGTGCCAGCAGCTTAGGATGGGAAGGAGGCGAGACCCAGTACTTC
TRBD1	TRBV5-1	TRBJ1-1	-	CASSPGQGANTEAFF	TGCGCCAGCAGCCCAGGACAGGGGGCGAACACTGAAGCTTTCTTT
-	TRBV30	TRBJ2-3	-	CAWSGGDTDTQYF	TGTGCCTGGAGTGGGGGGGACACAGATACGCAGTATTTT
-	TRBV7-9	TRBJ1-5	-	CASSLGAGVNQPQHF	TGTGCCAGCAGCTTAGGGGCAGGGGTGAATCAGCCCCAGCATTTT
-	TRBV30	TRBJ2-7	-	CAWSEGDEQYF	TGTGCCTGGAGTGAAGGGGACGAGCAGTACTTC
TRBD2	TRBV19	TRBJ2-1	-	CASSMPSGVQFF	TGTGCCAGTAGTATGCCTAGCGGGGTACAGTTCTTC
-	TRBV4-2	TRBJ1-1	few	CASSQGRGPEAFF	TGTGCCAGCAGCCAAGGGAGGGGCCCTGAAGCTTTCTTT